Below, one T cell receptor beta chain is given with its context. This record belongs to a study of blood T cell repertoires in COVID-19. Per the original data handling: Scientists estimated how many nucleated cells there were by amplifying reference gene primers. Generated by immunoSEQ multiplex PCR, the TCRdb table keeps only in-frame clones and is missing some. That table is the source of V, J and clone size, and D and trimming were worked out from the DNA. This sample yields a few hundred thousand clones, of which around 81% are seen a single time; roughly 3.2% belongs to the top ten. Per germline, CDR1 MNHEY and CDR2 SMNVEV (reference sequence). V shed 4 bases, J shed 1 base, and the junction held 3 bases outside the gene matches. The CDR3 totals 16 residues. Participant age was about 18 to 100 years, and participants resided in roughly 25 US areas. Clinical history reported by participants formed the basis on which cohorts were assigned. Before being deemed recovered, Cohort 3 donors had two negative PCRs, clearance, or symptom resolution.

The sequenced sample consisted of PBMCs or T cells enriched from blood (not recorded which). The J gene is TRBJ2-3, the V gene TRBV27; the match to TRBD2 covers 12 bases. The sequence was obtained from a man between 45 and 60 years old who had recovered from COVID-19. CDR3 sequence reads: CASSSGLAGRTDTQYF. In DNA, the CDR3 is TGTGCCAGCAGTTCCGGACTAGCGGGACGCACAGATACGCAGTATTTT.